This paragraph covers one TCR beta chain sequence. Antigen: not known. Preparation of TCR beta libraries was done by quantitative 5'-RACE with molecular barcodes. TCRdb fed the 5' RACE reads into MiXCR, producing one record per CDR3 protein. The table records about 240,000 distinct CDR3 sequences, over 8.5% of them present only once. The data originate from a study of CD8 T cells in ankylosing spondylitis. Trimming stripped 1 base from V and 10 bases from J, with 10 bases between. CDR1 and CDR2 (germline): KGHDR, SFDVKD. This CDR3 contains 13 residues. The study, taken as a whole, reports: A TCR beta motif made of fewer than 10 highly homologous variants seemed typical of ankylosing spondylitis blood.

This rearrangement joins TRBV24-1 to TRBJ2-1; D remains ambiguous. The sequenced material came from blood, either unsorted or a sorted T cell fraction (not recorded which). This receptor was taken from a male donor with ankylosing spondylitis or in good health (not recorded which). Written as DNA, the CDR3 is TGTGCCACCAGTGATTTCGACGCCGGCGAGCAGTTCTTC. Translated: CATSDFDAGEQFF.